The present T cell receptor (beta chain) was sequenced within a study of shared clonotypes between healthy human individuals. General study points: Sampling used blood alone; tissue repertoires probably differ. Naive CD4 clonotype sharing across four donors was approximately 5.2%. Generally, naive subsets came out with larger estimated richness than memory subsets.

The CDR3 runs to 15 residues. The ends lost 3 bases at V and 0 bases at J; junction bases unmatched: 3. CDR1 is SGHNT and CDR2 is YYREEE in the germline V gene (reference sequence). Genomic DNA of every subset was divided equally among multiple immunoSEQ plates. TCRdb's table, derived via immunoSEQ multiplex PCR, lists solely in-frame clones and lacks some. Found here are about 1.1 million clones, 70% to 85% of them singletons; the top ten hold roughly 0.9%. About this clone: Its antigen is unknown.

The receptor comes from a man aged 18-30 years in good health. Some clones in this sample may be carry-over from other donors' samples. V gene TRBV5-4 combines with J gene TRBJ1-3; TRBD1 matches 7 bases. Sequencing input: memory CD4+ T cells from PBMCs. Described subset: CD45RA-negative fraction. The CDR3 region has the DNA TGTGCCAGCAGCTCGGGACAGAACTCTGGAAACACCATATATTTT. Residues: CASSSGQNSGNTIYF.